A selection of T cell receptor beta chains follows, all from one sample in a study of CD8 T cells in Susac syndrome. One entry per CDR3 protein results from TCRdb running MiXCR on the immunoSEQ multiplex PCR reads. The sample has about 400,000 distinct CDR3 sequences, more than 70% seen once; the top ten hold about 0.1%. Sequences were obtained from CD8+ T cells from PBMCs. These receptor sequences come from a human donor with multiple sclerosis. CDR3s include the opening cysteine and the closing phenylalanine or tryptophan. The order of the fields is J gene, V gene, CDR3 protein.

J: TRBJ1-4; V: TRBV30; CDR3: CAWRAAGEKLFF
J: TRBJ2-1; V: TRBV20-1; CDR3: CSAKGTSGSKDEQFF
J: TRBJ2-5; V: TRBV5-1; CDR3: CASSVTVDRGSETQYF
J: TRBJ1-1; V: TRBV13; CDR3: CASSLNGMNTEAFF
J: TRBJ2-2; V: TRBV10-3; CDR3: CAIPGQNTGELFF
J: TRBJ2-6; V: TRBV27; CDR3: CASSFGGLGANVLTF
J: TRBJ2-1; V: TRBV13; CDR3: CASSLARLAVNEQFF
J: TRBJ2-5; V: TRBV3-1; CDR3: CASSQGTRAYETQYF
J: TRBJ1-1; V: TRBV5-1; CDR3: CASSLDHRGFTEAFF
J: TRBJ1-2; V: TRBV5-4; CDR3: CASSLVGMGRESYTF
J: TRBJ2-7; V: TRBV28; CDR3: CASSRDTHEQYF
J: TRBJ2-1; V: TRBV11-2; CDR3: CASSSTGEYNEQFF
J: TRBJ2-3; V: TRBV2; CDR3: CASSLGLAGPTVTDTQYF
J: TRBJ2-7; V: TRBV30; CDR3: CAWIPLVGTGNDEQCF
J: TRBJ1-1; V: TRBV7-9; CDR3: CASRTGPLNTEAFF
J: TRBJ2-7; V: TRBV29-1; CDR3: CSVELGTTAYEQYF
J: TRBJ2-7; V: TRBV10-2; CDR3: CASSDPLGDRGLGEQYF
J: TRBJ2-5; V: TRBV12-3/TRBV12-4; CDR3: CASSIRDYRTVPQQETQYF
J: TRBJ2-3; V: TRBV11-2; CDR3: CASSPPGGGGTDTQYF
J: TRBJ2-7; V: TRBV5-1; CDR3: CASSEYPGEQYF
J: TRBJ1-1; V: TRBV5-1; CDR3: CASSQEWVSEAFF
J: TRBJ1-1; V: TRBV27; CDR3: CASSLTGGAVETEAFF
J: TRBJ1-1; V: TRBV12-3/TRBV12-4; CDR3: CATGNTEAFF
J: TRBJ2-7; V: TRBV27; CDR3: CASSPGSSSYEQYF
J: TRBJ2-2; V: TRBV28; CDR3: CASSLALGYGGELFF
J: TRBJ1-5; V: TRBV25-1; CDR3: CASSAGQTGGNQPQHF
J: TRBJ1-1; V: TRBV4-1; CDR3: CASSQDSGETEAFF
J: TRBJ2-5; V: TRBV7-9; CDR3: CASSFGTSGQETQYF
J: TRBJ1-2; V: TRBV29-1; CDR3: CSVIGTGEGSNYGYTF
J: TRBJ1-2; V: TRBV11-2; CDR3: CASSSLDRAPRGYTF
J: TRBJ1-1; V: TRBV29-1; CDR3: CSVEGEAGMAEAFF
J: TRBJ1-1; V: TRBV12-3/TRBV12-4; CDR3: CASTLDSSNTEAFF
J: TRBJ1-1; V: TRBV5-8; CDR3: CASSFGHLNTEAFF
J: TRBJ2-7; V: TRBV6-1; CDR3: CASSPKVWEQYF
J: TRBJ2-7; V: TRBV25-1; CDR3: CASTRSSYEQYF
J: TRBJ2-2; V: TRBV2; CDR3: CASSGRDPEPTGELFF
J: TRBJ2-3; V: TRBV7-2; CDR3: CASSLPLGDTDTQYF
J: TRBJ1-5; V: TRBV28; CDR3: CASSPQRPPSNQPQHF
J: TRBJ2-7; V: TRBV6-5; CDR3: CASSSLAGANYEQYF
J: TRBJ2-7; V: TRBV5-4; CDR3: CASSGSGGVPYEQYF
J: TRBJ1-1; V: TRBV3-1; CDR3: CASSQDREGNTEAFF
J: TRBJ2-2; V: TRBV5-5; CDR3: CASRPEDTGELFF
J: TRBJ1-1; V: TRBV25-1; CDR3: CASSGILKQNTEAFF
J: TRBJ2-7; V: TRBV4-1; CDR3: CASSQLAGAYEQYF
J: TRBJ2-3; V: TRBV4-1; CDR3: CASSPPADTQYF
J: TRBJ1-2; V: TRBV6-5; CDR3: CASGGRNYGYTF